A single sample is the source of the 26 T cell receptor beta chains below, sequenced in a study of untreated major depressive disorder. Clones were read by immunoSEQ multiplex PCR, and TCRdb kept only the in-frame ones, dropping some. The sample contains approximately 12,000 clones, 85% to 95% of which appear only once. Antigen specificity for these receptors is unknown. Overall study findings and caveats: CD4+ T cells from depressed patients used TRBV05-01 (Vbeta 5.1) more often than controls.

Sequenced sample: CD4+ T cells from PBMCs. Every receptor here comes from a woman in her thirties with major depressive disorder.

The V call is TRBV6-1, the J call TRBJ2-7, with TRBD1 identical over 9 bases. Trimming removed 6 bases from V and 4 bases from J; junction bases left unmatched: 4. The CDR3 is 13 residues long. The germline V gene has CDR1 MNHNS and CDR2 SASEGT. The CDR3 DNA follows: TGTGCCAGCAGGGGGACAGGGTTTTACGAGCAGTACTTC. Encoded protein: CASRGTGFYEQYF.

This chain connects TRBV6-5 to TRBJ2-2; D possibly matches TRBD1 or TRBD2 (6 bases each). The CDR3 extends over 16 amino acids. V was clipped by 2 bases and J by 2 bases, with 12 bases between them. Germline CDR1 is MNHEY and CDR2 is SVGAGI. The chain's CDR3 is CASSYSRGHNTGELFF. CDR3 nucleotides: TGTGCCAGCAGTTACAGCCGGGGGCACAACACCGGGGAGCTGTTTTTT.

The V gene is TRBV19, the J gene TRBJ2-3; D tentatively fits TRBD1 or TRBD2 (6 bases each). Germline V gene data show CDR1 as LNHDA and CDR2 as SQIVND (reference sequence). Trimming pared 6 bases from V and 4 bases from J, leaving 14 bases between. This CDR3 has 14 amino acids. The CDR3 region is CASRGGRGPDTQYF. In DNA, the CDR3 is TGTGCCAGTAGGGGGGGCAGAGGTCCAGATACGCAGTATTTT.

This sequence joins TRBV11-1 and TRBJ2-1; D call uncertain. Germline V lookup: CDR1 SGHAT, CDR2 FQDESV (reference sequence). V lost 1 base, J lost 5 bases, and 18 bases lay in between. This CDR3 is 17 amino acids long. CDR3 loop: CASSLGIDIQENNEQFF. The CDR3 bases are TGTGCCAGCAGCTTAGGGATAGACATCCAGGAAAACAATGAGCAGTTCTTC.

The V call is TRBV4-1, the J call TRBJ2-1, with 10 bases matching TRBD1. The V gene end was trimmed by 5 bases and the J gene end by 4 bases; junction bases not matched to a gene: 5. CDR1 is MGHRA, CDR2 YSYEKL, per germline. This CDR3 spans 15 amino acids. CDR3 nucleotides: TGCGCCAGCAGCTCTCCGGGACAGGGGTACAATGAGCAGTTCTTC. It is translated as CASSSPGQGYNEQFF.

The chain has TRBV19 and TRBJ1-4, with D possibly being TRBD1 (6 bases). The germline gives CDR1 LNHDA, CDR2 SQIVND (reference sequence). Trimming stripped 4 bases from V and 6 bases from J, with 12 bases between. This CDR3 has 14 residues. The CDR3 loop is CASSRAGVYEKLFF. CDR3 bases: TGTGCCAGTAGTAGGGCAGGGGTTTATGAAAAACTGTTTTTT.

This chain connects TRBV10-1 to TRBJ2-7; D is perhaps TRBD1 or TRBD2 (5 bases each). The CDR3 extends over 14 amino acids. CDR1 and CDR2 (germline): WNHNN, SYGVQD (reference sequence). With 4 bases removed from V and 3 bases from J, the gap between germline ends came to 13 bases. The CDR3 region is CASSVGTGSYEQYF. CDR3 sequence (DNA): TGCGCCAGCAGTGTGGGGACCGGCAGCTACGAGCAGTACTTC.

The V call is TRBV20-1, the J call TRBJ1-1, with D perhaps TRBD1 (5 bases). This CDR3 has 11 amino acids. Germline V gene lookup returns CDR1 DFQATT and CDR2 SNEGSKA (reference sequence). The V gene lost 8 bases and the J gene lost 10 bases, with 17 bases spanning the gap. The CDR3 sequence: CSLWGRGTAFF. Written as DNA, the CDR3 is TGCAGTCTCTGGGGGAGGGGTACAGCTTTCTTT.

The J gene is TRBJ1-1, the V gene TRBV5-1, with TRBD1 as a possible D gene (5 bases). V dropped 4 bases and J dropped 10 bases, with 26 bases sitting between them. The CDR3 covers 16 residues. Germline values: CDR1 SGHRS, CDR2 YFSETQ. This chain's CDR3 is CASSLTSGSGVAGAFF. The CDR3 DNA sequence: TGCGCCAGCAGCCTCACCTCGGGTTCGGGGGTGGCGGGAGCTTTCTTT.

This clone was observed a few times. J is TRBJ1-2 and V is TRBV11-2; unclear D gene. Per germline, CDR1 SGHAT and CDR2 FQNNGV. This CDR3 has 13 residues. V was cut by 2 bases and J by 2 bases, with 6 bases left in between. The DNA of the CDR3 is TGTGCCAGCAGCTTAACGATCAACTATGGCTACACCTTC. Translation: CASSLTINYGYTF.

V usage is TRBV6-5 and J usage is TRBJ2-7; D might be TRBD1 or TRBD2, each matching 5 bases. V lost 6 bases to trimming and J lost 9 bases, with 12 bases between them. From germline, CDR1 is MNHEY and CDR2 SVGAGI. CDR3 length: 11 amino acids. CDR3 region: CASSQGRGQYF. The DNA of the CDR3 is TGTGCCAGCAGCCAGGGACGGGGGCAGTACTTC.

This clone was recorded only once. V gene TRBV9 combines with J gene TRBJ1-5, with TRBD1 matching 7 bases. CDR3 size: 19 residues. The V and J ends lost 0 bases and 0 bases, in that order; junction bases with no gene match: 12. Germline lookup yields CDR1 SGDLS and CDR2 YYNGEE. The CDR3 coding sequence is TGTGCCAGCAGCGTAGAGGGGGAACAGGGGACACTTAGCAATCAGCCCCAGCATTTT. This translates into CASSVEGEQGTLSNQPQHF.

The V call is TRBV14, the J call TRBJ1-2; the D is unclear. CDR3 length: 14 amino acids. The V gene lost 1 base and the J gene lost 8 bases, with 14 bases spanning the gap. Germline V CDR1 and CDR2: SGHDN, FVKESK. CDR3 loop: CASSQGGVVGGYTF. CDR3 in DNA: TGTGCCAGCAGCCAAGGAGGCGTTGTTGGGGGCTACACCTTC.

CDR3 protein: CAWGGTPGDFSQPQHF. The CDR3 region has the DNA TGTGCCTGGGGCGGTACGCCGGGGGATTTTTCTCAGCCCCAGCATTTT. The V call is TRBV30, the J call TRBJ1-5; D might be TRBD1 (5 bases). Trimming stripped 5 bases from V and 6 bases from J, with 23 bases between. CDR1 and CDR2 from the germline V gene are GTSNPN and SVGIG (reference sequence). This CDR3 spans 16 amino acids.

The chain uses TRBV28 and TRBJ1-2; D is uncertain. V was cut by 2 bases and J by 4 bases, with 5 bases left in between. CDR1 and CDR2 from the germline V gene are MDHEN and SYDVKM. This CDR3 region has 12 residues. CDR3 bases: TGTGCCAGCAGTTTAGTACGCTATGGCTACACCTTC. Encoded protein: CASSLVRYGYTF.

The rearrangement links TRBV7-3 to TRBJ2-1; D is unclear. The CDR3 is 13 residues long. With 5 bases removed from V and 6 bases from J, the gap between germline ends came to 11 bases. Germline V gene lookup returns CDR1 SGHTA and CDR2 FQGTGA. For the CDR3, the DNA is TGTGCCAGCAGCGTCGTACTCGGCAATGAGCAGTTCTTC. Translated: CASSVVLGNEQFF.

The chain links TRBV10-3 to TRBJ2-1; D assignment may be TRBD1 or TRBD2 (6 bases each). Germline CDR1 reads ENHRY; CDR2 reads SYGVKD. The V and J ends lost 9 bases and 7 bases respectively, with 10 bases between them. The CDR3 spans 11 residues. In DNA, the CDR3 is TGTGCCATACGGGGGCAAAATGAGCAGTTCTTC. It specifies CAIRGQNEQFF.

This chain uses TRBV4-1 with TRBJ2-1; D remains ambiguous. V was clipped by 1 base and J by 0 bases, with 19 bases between them. The CDR3 spans 19 residues. CDR1 is MGHRA, CDR2 YSYEKL, per germline. The CDR3 sequence is CASSQGPKRPLYSYNEQFF. The DNA of the CDR3 is TGCGCCAGCAGCCAAGGACCCAAACGGCCCCTATACTCCTACAATGAGCAGTTCTTC.

This clone was found once. The rearrangement uses TRBV9 and TRBJ1-1, with D tentatively TRBD1 (6 bases). Deletions cut 2 bases from V and 4 bases from J, with 18 bases between. The CDR3 length is 16 residues. The germline gives CDR1 SGDLS, CDR2 YYNGEE. CDR3 sequence (DNA): TGTGCCAGCAGCGTTTCGGGACACCAGACGGGCACTGAAGCTTTCTTT. This gives the protein CASSVSGHQTGTEAFF.

The chain combines TRBV11-2 with TRBJ2-7, with D possibly matching TRBD1 (5 bases). CDR3 length equals 12 residues. V lost 5 bases to trimming and J lost 3 bases, with 8 bases between them. In germline, CDR1 is SGHAT, CDR2 FQNNGV. The CDR3 region has the DNA TGTGCCAGCAGCCACAGGTTCTACGAGCAGTACTTC. Its protein is CASSHRFYEQYF.

The J gene is TRBJ2-2, the V gene TRBV11-3, with unresolved D. Per germline, CDR1 SGHNT and CDR2 YENEEA. The CDR3 runs to 13 residues. V shed 5 bases and J shed 6 bases, with 10 bases lying between them. CDR3 region: CASSRSLAGELFF. The CDR3 DNA follows: TGTGCCAGCAGCCGATCTTTGGCCGGGGAGCTGTTTTTT.

This clone was recorded once. The genes are TRBV5-1 and TRBJ2-3; D not certain. This CDR3 comprises 13 residues. The germline V and J ends were trimmed by 3 bases and 6 bases, with 11 bases remaining between them. The germline V gene has CDR1 SGHRS and CDR2 YFSETQ. Written as DNA, the CDR3 is TGCGCCAGCAGCTCGACTTGGTGGGATACGCAGTATTTT. This encodes CASSSTWWDTQYF.

The gene calls are TRBV9 and TRBJ2-2; D gene unclear. Germline V lookup: CDR1 SGDLS, CDR2 YYNGEE. The CDR3 spans 12 residues. V was cut by 2 bases and J by 4 bases, with 3 bases left in between. This CDR3 is CASSVITGELFF. CDR3 bases: TGTGCCAGCAGCGTGATCACCGGGGAGCTGTTTTTT.

This clone was seen only once. The chain uses TRBV11-3 and TRBJ2-5; TRBD2 aligns across 10 bases. V shed 2 bases and J 4 bases; nucleotides not matched to a gene: 7. The germline CDR1 and CDR2 sequences are SGHNT and YENEEA. This CDR3 has 16 amino acids. The CDR3 sequence is CASSLRASGSVETQYF. The CDR3 DNA is TGTGCCAGCAGCTTAAGGGCTAGCGGGAGCGTAGAGACCCAGTACTTC.

The J gene is TRBJ2-7, the V gene TRBV6-1; TRBD1 matches at 7 bases. The germline V gene encodes CDR1 MNHNS and CDR2 SASEGT. Unmatched junction bases numbered 6, after V lost 4 bases and J lost 0 bases. CDR3 length: 15 amino acids. The CDR3 DNA is TGTGCCAGCAGTGCCCCACAGGGGAGCTCCTACGAGCAGTACTTC. Protein: CASSAPQGSSYEQYF.

This clone was observed a handful of times. This chain links TRBV7-2 with TRBJ2-7; perhaps TRBD2 as D (5 bases). The length of the CDR3 is 15 residues. V gave up 7 bases and J gave up 0 bases, with 16 bases separating them. The V gene's germline CDR1 is SGHTA and CDR2 FQGNSA. For the CDR3, the DNA is TGTGCCAGCACCCTAACTGGAGGCCTCTCCTACGAGCAGTACTTC. Translation gives CASTLTGGLSYEQYF.